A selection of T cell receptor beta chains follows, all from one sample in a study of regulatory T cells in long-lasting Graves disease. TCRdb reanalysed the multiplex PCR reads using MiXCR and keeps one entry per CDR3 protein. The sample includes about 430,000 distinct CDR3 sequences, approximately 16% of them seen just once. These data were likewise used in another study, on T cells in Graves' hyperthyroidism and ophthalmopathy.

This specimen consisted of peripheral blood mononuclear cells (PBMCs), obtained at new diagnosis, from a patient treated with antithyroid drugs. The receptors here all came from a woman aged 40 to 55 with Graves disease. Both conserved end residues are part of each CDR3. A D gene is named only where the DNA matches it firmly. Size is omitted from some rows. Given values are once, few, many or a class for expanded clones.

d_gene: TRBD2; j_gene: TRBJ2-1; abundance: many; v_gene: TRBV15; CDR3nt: TGTGCCACCAGCTCACGACTAGCGAGCTACAATGAGCAGTTCTTC; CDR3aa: CATSSRLASYNEQFF
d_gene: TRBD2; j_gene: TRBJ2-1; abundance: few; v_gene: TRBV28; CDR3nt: TGTGCCAGCAGTCACACTAGCGGGAGGGCCTATGAGCAGTTCTTC; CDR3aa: CASSHTSGRAYEQFF
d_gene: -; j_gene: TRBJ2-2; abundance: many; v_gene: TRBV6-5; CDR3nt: TGTGCCAGCAGTTACTCGTACGAGGGAGGCTCAATCACCGGGGAGCTGTTTTTT; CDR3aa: CASSYSYEGGSITGELFF
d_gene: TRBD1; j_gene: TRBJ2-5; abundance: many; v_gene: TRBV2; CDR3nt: TGTGCCAGCCGGGACAGGGGGAGGGTAGAGACCCAGTACTTC; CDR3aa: CASRDRGRVETQYF
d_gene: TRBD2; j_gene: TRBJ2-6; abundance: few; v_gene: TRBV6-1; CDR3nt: TGTGCCAGCAGTCGAACCATAGGGACCGATGTACTACGGGAGGGCTCTGGGGCCAACGTCCTGACTTTC; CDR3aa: CASSRTIGTDVLREGSGANVLTF
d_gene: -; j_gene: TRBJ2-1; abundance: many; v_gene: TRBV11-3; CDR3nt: TGTGCCAGCAGCCTCCCCGAGGTAGCTCTCCATGAGCAGTTCTTC; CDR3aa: CASSLPEVALHEQFF
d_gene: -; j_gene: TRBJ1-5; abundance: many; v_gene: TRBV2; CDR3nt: TGTGCCAGCAGGTCAGGACCCAATCAGCCCCAGCATTTT; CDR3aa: CASRSGPNQPQHF
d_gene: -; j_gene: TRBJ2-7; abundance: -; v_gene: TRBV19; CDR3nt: TGTGCCAGTAGTACAAAAAGACGAGACTACGAGCAGTACTTC; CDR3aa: CASSTKRRDYEQYF
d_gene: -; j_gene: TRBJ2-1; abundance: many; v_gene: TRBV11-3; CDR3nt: TGTGCCAGCAGCTTAGTAGGGACTTCGGTATACAATGAGCAGTTCTTC; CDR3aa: CASSLVGTSVYNEQFF
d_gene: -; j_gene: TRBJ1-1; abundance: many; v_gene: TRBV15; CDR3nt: TGTGCCACCAGCAGAACAGGCAACACTGAAGCTTTCTTT; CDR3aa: CATSRTGNTEAFF
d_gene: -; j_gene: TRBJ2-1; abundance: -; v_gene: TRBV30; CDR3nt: TGTGCCTGGAGTGTCTCTAGGGATGAGCAGTTCTTC; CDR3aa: CAWSVSRDEQFF
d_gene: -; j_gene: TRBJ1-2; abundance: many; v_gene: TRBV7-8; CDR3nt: TGTGCCAGCAGGGGAAGGGCCAGTTACTATGGCTACACCTTC; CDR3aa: CASRGRASYYGYTF
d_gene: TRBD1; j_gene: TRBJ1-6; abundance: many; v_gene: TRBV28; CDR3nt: TGTGCCAGCAGTTCGGGACAGGGAGGGTTCACCTATAATTCACCCCTCCACTTT; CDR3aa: CASSSGQGGFTYNSPLHF
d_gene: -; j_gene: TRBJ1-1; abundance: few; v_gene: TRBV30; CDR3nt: TGTGCCTGGAGTGAAGTGTTCGGGGTGGGGGCTTTCTTT; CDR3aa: CAWSEVFGVGAFF
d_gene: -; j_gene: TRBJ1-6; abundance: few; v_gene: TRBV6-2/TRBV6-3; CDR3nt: TGTGCCAGCAGTGGTTGGGACGGCAATTCACCCCTCCACTTT; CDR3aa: CASSGWDGNSPLHF
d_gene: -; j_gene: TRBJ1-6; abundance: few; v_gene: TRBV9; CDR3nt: TGTGCCAGCAGCGCAGCGGGGGCCCCAGGTTGGGCCCTCCACTTT; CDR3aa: CASSAAGAPGWALHF
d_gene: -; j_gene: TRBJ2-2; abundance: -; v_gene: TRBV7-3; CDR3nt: TGTGCCAGCAGCTTAGGTCAGTCCCGGGAGCTGTTTTTT; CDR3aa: CASSLGQSRELFF
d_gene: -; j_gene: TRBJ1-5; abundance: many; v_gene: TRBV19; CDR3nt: TGTGCCAGCTCGGACATGGGCAATCAGCCCCAGCATTTT; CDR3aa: CASSDMGNQPQHF
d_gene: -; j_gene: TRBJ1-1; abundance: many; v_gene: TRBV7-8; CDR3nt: TGTGCCAGCAGCTCCCGGACAAGATCGAACACTGAAGCTTTCTTT; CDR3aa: CASSSRTRSNTEAFF
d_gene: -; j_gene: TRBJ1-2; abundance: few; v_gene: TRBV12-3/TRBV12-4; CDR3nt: TGTGCCAGCAGCCCTGGGTGGGCCTATGGCTACACCTTC; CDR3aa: CASSPGWAYGYTF
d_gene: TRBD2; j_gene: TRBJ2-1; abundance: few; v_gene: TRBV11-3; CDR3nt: TGTGCCAGCAGCCTCGGGACTAGCCGAAACAATGAGCAGTTCTTC; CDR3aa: CASSLGTSRNNEQFF
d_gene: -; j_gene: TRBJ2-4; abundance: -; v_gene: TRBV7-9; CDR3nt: TGTGCCAGCAGCTCGCTACAGGAGAACATTCAGTACTTC; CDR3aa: CASSSLQENIQYF
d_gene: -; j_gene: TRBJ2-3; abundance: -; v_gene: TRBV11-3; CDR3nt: TGTGCCAGCAGCCAACCGGGCGGAGATACGCAGTATTTT; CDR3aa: CASSQPGGDTQYF
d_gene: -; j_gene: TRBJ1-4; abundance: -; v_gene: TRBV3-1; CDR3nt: TGTGCCAGCAGCCACGCCCCCCCCGGGTCTGGCACGGCAACTAATGAAAAACTGTTTTTT; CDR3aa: CASSHAPPGSGTATNEKLFF
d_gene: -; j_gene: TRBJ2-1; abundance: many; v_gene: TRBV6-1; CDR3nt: TGTGCCAGCAGCCACGGTCAAGTTGAGCAGTTCTTC; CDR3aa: CASSHGQVEQFF
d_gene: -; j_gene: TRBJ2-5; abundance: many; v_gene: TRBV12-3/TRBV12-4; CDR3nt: TGTGCCAGCAGCCCTTTAGGGTGGGAGACCCAGTACTTC; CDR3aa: CASSPLGWETQYF
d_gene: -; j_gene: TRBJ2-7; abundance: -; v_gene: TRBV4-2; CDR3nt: TGTGCCAGCAGCCAAGATTTAAACAAGGACGAGCAGTACTTC; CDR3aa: CASSQDLNKDEQYF
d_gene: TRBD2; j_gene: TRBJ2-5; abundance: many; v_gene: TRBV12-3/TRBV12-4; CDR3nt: TGTGCCAGCAGTCCCAATAGCGGGATAACCCAAGAGACCCAGTACTTC; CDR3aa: CASSPNSGITQETQYF
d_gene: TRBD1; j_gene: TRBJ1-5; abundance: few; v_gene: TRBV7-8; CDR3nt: TGTGCCAGCAGCGCAGGACAGGGGAGGAAGCCCCAGCATTTT; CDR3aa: CASSAGQGRKPQHF
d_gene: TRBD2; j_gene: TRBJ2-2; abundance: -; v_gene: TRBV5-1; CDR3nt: TGCGCCAGCAGCTTGGTTCGCGGGAGCCCGAACACCGGGGAGCTGTTTTTT; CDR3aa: CASSLVRGSPNTGELFF
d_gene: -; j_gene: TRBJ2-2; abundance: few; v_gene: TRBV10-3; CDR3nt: TGTGCCATCAGTGAAGGTGGGCAACCGAACACCGGGGAGCTGTTTTTT; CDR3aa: CAISEGGQPNTGELFF
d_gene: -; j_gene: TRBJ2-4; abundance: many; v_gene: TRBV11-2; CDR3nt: TGTGCCAGCAGCATCGGTTACTTAGCGAAACTAGCCAAAAACATTCAGTACTTC; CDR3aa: CASSIGYLAKLAKNIQYF
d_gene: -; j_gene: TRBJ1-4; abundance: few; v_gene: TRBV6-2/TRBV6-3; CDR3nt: TGTGCCAGCAGTGAGTGGCAGGGCGGGGAAAAACTGTTTTTT; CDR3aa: CASSEWQGGEKLFF
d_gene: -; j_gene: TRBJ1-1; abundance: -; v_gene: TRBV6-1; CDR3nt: TGTGCCAGCCGGGGGTCCCCGAACACTGAAGCTTTCTTT; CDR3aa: CASRGSPNTEAFF
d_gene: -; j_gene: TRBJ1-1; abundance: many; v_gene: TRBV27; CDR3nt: TGTGCCAGCAGTAGGTCAGCCGGCACTGAAGCTTTCTTT; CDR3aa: CASSRSAGTEAFF
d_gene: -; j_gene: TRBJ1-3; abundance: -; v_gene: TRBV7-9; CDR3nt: TGTGCCAGCAGCTTAGCGCTGGGAGGACCCGGAAACACCATATATTTT; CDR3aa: CASSLALGGPGNTIYF
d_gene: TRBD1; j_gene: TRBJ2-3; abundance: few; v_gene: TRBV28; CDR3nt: TGTGCCACCCAGCTCACAGGGGGCGGGCGAGATACGCAGTATTTT; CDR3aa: CATQLTGGGRDTQYF
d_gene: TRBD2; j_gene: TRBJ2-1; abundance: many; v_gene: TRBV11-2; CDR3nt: TGTGCCAGCAGCTTACGTTTTCAGGGCAGACACGGGACTAGCGGATCCTACAATGAGCAGTTCTTC; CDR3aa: CASSLRFQGRHGTSGSYNEQFF
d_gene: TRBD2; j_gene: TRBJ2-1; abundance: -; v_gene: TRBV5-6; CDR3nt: TGTGCCAGCAGCTTGGGGGCGGGAGCGTTGAGCAATGAGCAGTTCTTC; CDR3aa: CASSLGAGALSNEQFF
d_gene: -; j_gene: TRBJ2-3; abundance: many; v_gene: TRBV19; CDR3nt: TGTGCCAGTAGTACCGCCTCGTGGGGGCGTGCAGCAGATACGCAGTATTTT; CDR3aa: CASSTASWGRAADTQYF
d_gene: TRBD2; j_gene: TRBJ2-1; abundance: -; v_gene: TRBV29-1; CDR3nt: TGCAGCGTTGTGGGGGGGAGGGACTACAATGAGCAGTTCTTC; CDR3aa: CSVVGGRDYNEQFF
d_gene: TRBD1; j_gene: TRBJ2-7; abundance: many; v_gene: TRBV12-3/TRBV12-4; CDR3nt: TGTGCCAGCAGTTTGGCCTCTGGGACAGGGGGCGACGAGCAGTACTTC; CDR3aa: CASSLASGTGGDEQYF
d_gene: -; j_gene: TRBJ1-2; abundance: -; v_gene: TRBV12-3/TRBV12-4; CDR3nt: TGTGCCACCGTAAACACCTATGGCTACACCTTC; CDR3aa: CATVNTYGYTF
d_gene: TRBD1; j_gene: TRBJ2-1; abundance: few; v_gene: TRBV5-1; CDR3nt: TGCGCCAGCAGCTTGCGACGGGACAGGTCCAATGAGCAGTTCTTC; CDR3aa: CASSLRRDRSNEQFF
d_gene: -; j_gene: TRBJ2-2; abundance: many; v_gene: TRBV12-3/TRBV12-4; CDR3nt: TGTGCCAGCATTCTACGAGCGGAGAGGGGTGCCGGGGAGCTGTTTTTT; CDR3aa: CASILRAERGAGELFF
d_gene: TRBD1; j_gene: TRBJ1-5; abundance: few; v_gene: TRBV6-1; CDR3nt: TGTGCCAGCAGTGCGGACGGACAGGGGGATCAGCCCCAGCATTTT; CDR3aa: CASSADGQGDQPQHF
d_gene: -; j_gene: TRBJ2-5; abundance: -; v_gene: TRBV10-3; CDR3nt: TGTGCCATCACCCCCAGGGTACAAGGGACCCAGTACTTC; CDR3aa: CAITPRVQGTQYF